Following are 19 T cell receptor beta chains from one sample sequenced in a study of PD-L1 blockade in urothelial cancer. The assay was immunoSEQ multiplex PCR, and TCRdb's table has in-frame clones only and misses some. This table holds roughly 90,000 clones, approximately 90% found once. This specimen was PBMCs, taken around atezolizumab (anti-PD-L1) treatment. These receptors all stem from a man aged 60 to 69 with urothelial cancer.

The chain employs TRBV5-5 and TRBJ1-2, with D maybe TRBD1 (5 bases). The CDR3 spans 15 residues. Trimming removed 3 bases at V and 4 bases at J, with 16 bases between. CDR1 is SGHKS and CDR2 is YYEKEE in the germline V gene (reference sequence). CDR3 sequence reads: CASSSIVAGGYGYTF. The CDR3 region has the DNA TGTGCCAGCAGCTCGATCGTAGCGGGGGGCTATGGCTACACCTTC. Full variable domain (outside the CDR3, taken from reference TRBV5-5 and TRBJ1-2): DAGVTQSPTHLIKTRGQQVTLRCSPISGHKSVSWYQQVLGQGPQFIFQYYEKEERGRGNFPDRFSARQFPNYSSELNVNALLLGDSALYLCASSSIVAGGYGYTFGSGTRLTVV.

The V and J genes are TRBV30 and TRBJ1-1; 11 bases agree with TRBD1. Germline CDR1 and CDR2: GTSNPN and SVGIG (reference sequence). Trimming removed 5 bases from V and 5 bases from J; junction bases left unmatched: 4. This CDR3 is built from 13 residues. In DNA form, the CDR3 reads TGTGCCTGGGGGACAGGGGGTTGGACTGAAGCTTTCTTT. This sequence encodes CAWGTGGWTEAFF.

The J gene is TRBJ2-5, the V gene TRBV5-1, with 9 bases lining up with TRBD1. Losses at the gene ends were 1 base for V and 4 bases for J; bases not matched to a gene: 2. This CDR3 is 14 amino acids long. Germline V gene lookup returns CDR1 SGHRS and CDR2 YFSETQ. CDR3 nucleotide sequence: TGCGCCAGCAGCTTGATGACAGGGGGAGAGACCCAGTACTTC. This encodes CASSLMTGGETQYF.

The chain links TRBV10-3 to TRBJ2-2, with 8 bases lining up with TRBD1. The junction had 9 bases not matched to a gene; V was cut back by 0 bases and J by 6 bases. The germline V gene has CDR1 ENHRY and CDR2 SYGVKD. There are 17 residues in the CDR3. CDR3 DNA: TGTGCCATCAGTGAGTCGGGGACAGGTGATTTGGCCGGGGAGCTGTTTTTT. This gives the protein CAISESGTGDLAGELFF.

The J gene is TRBJ2-7, the V gene TRBV10-3; D is possibly TRBD1 (5 bases). The CDR3 covers 13 residues. With 4 bases removed from V and 7 bases from J, the gap between germline ends came to 14 bases. Germline CDR1 is ENHRY and CDR2 is SYGVKD. CDR3 in DNA: TGTGCCATCAGTGCAGACAGCGTCGGGGAGCAGTACTTC. It yields the protein CAISADSVGEQYF.

V is TRBV7-3 and J is TRBJ2-7; 9 nucleotides line up with TRBD2. The germline V gene encodes CDR1 SGHTA and CDR2 FQGTGA. The trim removed 2 bases at V and 3 bases at J, leaving 11 bases unmatched. The CDR3 loop spans 17 amino acids. The CDR3: CASSLGGASGDVYEQYF. CDR3 nucleotides: TGTGCCAGCAGCTTAGGGGGGGCTAGCGGGGATGTCTACGAGCAGTACTTC.

This rearrangement joins TRBV4-2 to TRBJ2-3; D may be TRBD2 (6 bases). The V end lost 4 bases, the J end lost 11 bases, and 16 bases lay between the germline ends. This CDR3 region has 13 residues. Germline values: CDR1 LGHNA, CDR2 YNFKEQ. CDR3 region: CASSLSRELGQYF. In DNA, the CDR3 is TGTGCCAGCAGCCTCAGCCGGGAGCTGGGGCAGTATTTT.

V usage is TRBV14 and J usage is TRBJ1-3; tentatively, D is TRBD1 (6 bases). The CDR3 covers 15 residues. Trimming pared 2 bases from V and 0 bases from J, leaving 8 bases between. CDR1 and CDR2 (germline): SGHDN, FVKESK. The CDR3 coding sequence is TGTGCCAGCAGCCAAAACAGGGTCTCTGGAAACACCATATATTTT. Its protein product is CASSQNRVSGNTIYF. Using reference TRBV14 and TRBJ1-3 for the parts outside the CDR3, the full variable domain is EAGVTQFPSHSVIEKGQTVTLRCDPISGHDNLYWYRRVMGKEIKFLLHFVKESKQDESGMPNNRFLAERTGGTYSTLKVQPAELEDSGVYFCASSQNRVSGNTIYFGEGSWLTVV.

This chain uses TRBV2 with TRBJ1-2; TRBD1 might be the D (5 bases). This CDR3 spans 15 amino acids. Germline V gives CDR1 SNHLY, CDR2 FYNNEI. V lost 6 bases to trimming and J lost 1 base, with 15 bases between them. CDR3 sequence: CASSSLSQVNYGYTF. DNA for the CDR3: TGTGCCAGCAGCAGCCTCTCACAGGTTAACTATGGCTACACCTTC.

This chain joins TRBV7-3 and TRBJ2-7; 10 nucleotides agree with TRBD1. V shed 3 bases and J 6 bases; nucleotides not matched to a gene: 5. There are 14 residues in the CDR3. CDR1 SGHTA and CDR2 FQGTGA come from the germline V gene. DNA of the CDR3: TGTGCCAGCAGCTTTGGGGGGACAGGGGCCGAGCAGTACTTC. It encodes CASSFGGTGAEQYF.

The gene calls are TRBV7-7 and TRBJ2-2; the D gene is possibly TRBD2 (6 bases). Trimming left V 4 bases short and J 7 bases short, with 19 bases between. Per the germline V gene, CDR1 is SSHAT and CDR2 is FNYEAQ (reference sequence). This CDR3 region has 16 residues. The CDR3 here is CASSWGELSAGGELFF. As DNA, the CDR3 is TGTGCCAGCAGCTGGGGGGAGTTATCAGCGGGCGGGGAGCTGTTTTTT.

This clone has just a few counts. The V call is TRBV2, the J call TRBJ1-1; TRBD1 might be the D (6 bases). This CDR3 is built from 15 residues. Per the germline V gene, CDR1 is SNHLY and CDR2 is FYNNEI. Trimming shortened V by 0 bases and J by 2 bases, and 10 bases separated the two germline ends. CDR3 sequence: CASSEAPRGNTEAFF. In DNA, the CDR3 is TGTGCCAGCAGTGAAGCGCCCAGGGGAAACACTGAAGCTTTCTTT.

The gene calls are TRBV28 and TRBJ2-1; tentatively, D is TRBD1 (6 bases). With 3 bases removed from V and 3 bases from J, the gap between germline ends came to 18 bases. This CDR3 has 17 residues. Germline CDR1 MDHEN, CDR2 SYDVKM. In DNA form, the CDR3 reads TGTGCCAGCAGTTTGAGTTTTGGCACAGGGCACTACAATGAGCAGTTCTTC. This encodes CASSLSFGTGHYNEQFF.

This clone was seen just once. The CDR3 nucleotides read TGTGCCAGCAGCTTAAGGGGGCCTGAGCGGGAGGGTAATGAGCAGTTCTTC. Translating it yields CASSLRGPEREGNEQFF. The V call is TRBV7-9, the J call TRBJ2-1; 10 nucleotides line up with TRBD2. CDR1 is SEHNR, CDR2 FQNEAQ, per germline (reference sequence). V was clipped by 2 bases and J by 7 bases; unmatched bases: 11. The CDR3 is 17 amino acids.

The chain couples TRBV7-2 to TRBJ2-5; D might be TRBD1 (6 bases). Germline loops: CDR1 SGHTA, CDR2 FQGNSA. V gave up 3 bases and J gave up 5 bases, with 10 bases separating them. The CDR3 is made up of 13 amino acids. For the CDR3, the DNA is TGTGCCAGCAGCTTCGGACAGTGGGAGACCCAGTACTTC. As protein: CASSFGQWETQYF.

A single count supports this clone. V is TRBV2 and J is TRBJ1-4; TRBD1 matches at 8 bases. There are 14 residues in the CDR3. J gave up 13 bases and V 4 bases, and 11 bases lay outside the gene matches. CDR1 and CDR2 (germline): SNHLY, FYNNEI. DNA for the CDR3: TGTGCCAGCAGTGGGGGAGGGGGACAGGTTATACTGTTTTTT. This encodes CASSGGGGQVILFF.

The rearrangement uses TRBV19 and TRBJ1-5; no clear D. The CDR3 length is 15 residues. The germline V gene has CDR1 LNHDA and CDR2 SQIVND (reference sequence). Between the trimmed V and J ends, which lost 3 bases and 4 bases, there was a span of 13 bases. CDR3 sequence: CASSMAGASNQPQHF. The CDR3 nucleotides read TGTGCCAGTAGTATGGCGGGCGCTTCAAATCAGCCCCAGCATTTT. The full variable domain, completed using reference TRBV19 and TRBJ1-5, is DGGITQSPKYLFRKEGQNVTLSCEQNLNHDAMYWYRQDPGQGLRLIYYSQIVNDFQKGDIAEGYSVSREKKESFPLTVTSAQKNPTAFYLCASSMAGASNQPQHFGDGTRLSIL.

V and J are TRBV10-3 and TRBJ2-1, with a weak D call TRBD1 (7 bases). This CDR3 contains 14 residues. V was shortened by 2 bases and J by 8 bases, with 13 bases between the two germline ends. The germline V gene has CDR1 ENHRY and CDR2 SYGVKD. CDR3 in DNA: TGTGCCATCAGTGAGGACAGGGAGGAAGATGAGCAGTTCTTC. Translated, it gives CAISEDREEDEQFF.

The chain joins TRBV4-2 to TRBJ2-2; TRBD2 matches at 8 bases. The CDR3 covers 16 residues. Germline loops: CDR1 LGHNA, CDR2 YNFKEQ. V lost 0 bases, J lost 7 bases, and 7 bases stayed unmatched. This CDR3 reads CASSQEDGGAVGELFF. The CDR3 DNA is TGTGCCAGCAGCCAAGAGGACGGGGGGGCCGTCGGGGAGCTGTTTTTT.